A selection of T cell receptor beta chains follows, all from one sample in a study of T cells after yellow fever vaccination. TCRdb re-derived calls from the 5' RACE reads in MiXCR, one entry per CDR3 protein. Here the sample spans some 400,000 distinct CDR3 sequences, about 19% being singletons. The sample was PBMCs, taken before the yellow fever booster vaccination. The receptors come from a man aged 18 to 30 who received the YFV17D yellow fever vaccine. CDR3s include the opening cysteine and the closing phenylalanine or tryptophan. A D gene is named only where the DNA matches it firmly. A row's size may be missing; if present it is once, few, many or a size class.

CDR3 DNA	CDR3 protein	V gene	clone size	CDR3 length	J gene	D gene
TGTGCCAGCAGCCCCCGGGACAGGTACGCTTTCTTT	CASSPRDRYAFF	TRBV7-6	few	12	TRBJ1-1	TRBD1
TGCGCCAGCAGCTTGCAGGGACGCACTAATGTAAAACTGTTTTTT	CASSLQGRTNVKLFF	TRBV5-1	-	15	TRBJ1-4	-
TGTGCCAGCAGTTTAAGATGGCAGGGCTATGAGCAGTTCTTC	CASSLRWQGYEQFF	TRBV12-3/TRBV12-4	few	14	TRBJ2-1	-
TGTGCCAGCTCACCGGACATCCTCACTGAAGCTTTCTTT	CASSPDILTEAFF	TRBV18	-	13	TRBJ1-1	-
TGCGCCAGCAGCCAAGAACAGGGCCAGCCCCAGCATTTT	CASSQEQGQPQHF	TRBV4-3	-	13	TRBJ1-5	-
TGTGCCAGCAGCTTCCACAGGGGGCAAACTGAAGCTTTCTTT	CASSFHRGQTEAFF	TRBV7-2	-	14	TRBJ1-1	TRBD1
TGTGCCAGCAGCTTAGCGGGGGGCGATTCACCCCTCCACTTT	CASSLAGGDSPLHF	TRBV7-3	-	14	TRBJ1-6	-
TGCGCCAGCAGCCGCCCAGGCGGCAATAAAGGCTACACCTTC	CASSRPGGNKGYTF	TRBV5-1	few	14	TRBJ1-2	-
TGCGCCAGCAGCTCCGGGCTTTCTAGCACAGATACGCAGTATTTT	CASSSGLSSTDTQYF	TRBV5-1	-	15	TRBJ2-3	-
TGTGCCAGCAGTTTAGAAGTTCGGCGCGATACGCAGTATTTT	CASSLEVRRDTQYF	TRBV12-3/TRBV12-4	few	14	TRBJ2-3	-
TGTGCCAGCAGCTTTGCTAGCGGGGGGGTCCAAGAGACCCAGTACTTC	CASSFASGGVQETQYF	TRBV11-2	-	16	TRBJ2-5	TRBD2
TGCGCCAGCAGTAACTCACCGCGACAGGGCTACGAGCAGTACTTC	CASSNSPRQGYEQYF	TRBV5-1	-	15	TRBJ2-7	TRBD1
TGTGCCAGCCTCCCGGTGAACACCGGGGAGCTGTTTTTT	CASLPVNTGELFF	TRBV6-5	once	13	TRBJ2-2	-
TGCGCCAGCAGCTTGATTCCATCAAACAATCAGCCCCAGCATTTT	CASSLIPSNNQPQHF	TRBV5-1	-	15	TRBJ1-5	-
TGCGCCAGCAGCCGAAATAGGTTGTCGGTTTATGAGCAGTTCTTC	CASSRNRLSVYEQFF	TRBV4-1	-	15	TRBJ2-1	-
TGCAGCGTTGATTCCTTGCAGGATGGGGGGGCAGCTTTCTTT	CSVDSLQDGGAAFF	TRBV29-1	few	14	TRBJ1-1	-
TGCGCCAGCAGCTTACAGGGGAGGGATGAAAAACTGTTTTTT	CASSLQGRDEKLFF	TRBV5-1	few	14	TRBJ1-4	TRBD1
TGCGCCAGCAGCCCAGGGGTCTACTCTGGAAACACCATATATTTT	CASSPGVYSGNTIYF	TRBV5-1	-	15	TRBJ1-3	-
TGTGCCAGCAGTTTCGGACTTGGAGGGGTGGGAGAGACCCAGCACTTC	CASSFGLGGVGETQHF	TRBV12-3/TRBV12-4	few	16	TRBJ2-5	-
TGCGCCAGCAGCCAACTCCTGGTTGAAAAACTGTTTTTT	CASSQLLVEKLFF	TRBV4-1	-	13	TRBJ1-4	-
TGCAGTGCTAGAGCCCAGGGCTATGGCTACACCTTC	CSARAQGYGYTF	TRBV20-1	-	12	TRBJ1-2	-
TGTGCCAGCAGCTTTCCCGAGTCTGGAAACACCATATATTTT	CASSFPESGNTIYF	TRBV7-9	once	14	TRBJ1-3	-
TGTGCCAGCAGCTTAGACGGATTTAACTATGGCTACACCTTC	CASSLDGFNYGYTF	TRBV7-2	-	14	TRBJ1-2	-